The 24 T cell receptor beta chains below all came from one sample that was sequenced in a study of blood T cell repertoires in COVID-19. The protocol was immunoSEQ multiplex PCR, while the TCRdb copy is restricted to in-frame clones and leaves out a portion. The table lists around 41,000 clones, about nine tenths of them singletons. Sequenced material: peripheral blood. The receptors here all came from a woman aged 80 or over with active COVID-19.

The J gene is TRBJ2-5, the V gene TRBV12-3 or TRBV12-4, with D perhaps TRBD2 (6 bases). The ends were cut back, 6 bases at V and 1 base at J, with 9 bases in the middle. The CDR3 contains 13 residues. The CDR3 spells CASSPGSQETQYF. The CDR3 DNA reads TGTGCCAGCAGCCCCGGGAGCCAAGAGACCCAGTACTTC.

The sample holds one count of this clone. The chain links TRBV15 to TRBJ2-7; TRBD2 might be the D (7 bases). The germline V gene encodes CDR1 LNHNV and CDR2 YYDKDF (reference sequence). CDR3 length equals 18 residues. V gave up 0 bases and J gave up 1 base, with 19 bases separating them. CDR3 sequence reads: CATSRDPGGGAVSYEQYF. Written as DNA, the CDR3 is TGTGCCACCAGCAGAGATCCCGGTGGGGGGGCCGTATCCTACGAGCAGTACTTC. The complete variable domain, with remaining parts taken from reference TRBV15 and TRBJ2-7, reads DAMVIQNPRYQVTQFGKPVTLSCSQTLNHNVMYWYQQKSSQAPKLLFHYYDKDFNNEADTPDNFQSRRPNTSFCFLDIRSPGLGDTAMYLCATSRDPGGGAVSYEQYFGPGTRLTVT.

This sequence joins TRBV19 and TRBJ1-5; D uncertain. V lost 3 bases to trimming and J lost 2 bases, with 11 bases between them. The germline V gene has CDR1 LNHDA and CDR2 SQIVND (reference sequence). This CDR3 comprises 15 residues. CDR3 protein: CASSIIWQGNQPQHF. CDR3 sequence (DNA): TGTGCCAGTAGTATCATCTGGCAGGGCAATCAGCCCCAGCATTTT.

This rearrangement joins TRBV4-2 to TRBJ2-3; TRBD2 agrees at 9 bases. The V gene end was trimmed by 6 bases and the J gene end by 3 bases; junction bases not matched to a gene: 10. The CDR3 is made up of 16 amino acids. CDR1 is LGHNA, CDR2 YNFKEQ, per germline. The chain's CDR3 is CASRLELAGVTDTQYF. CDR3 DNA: TGTGCCAGCAGGCTCGAGTTAGCGGGGGTGACAGATACGCAGTATTTT.

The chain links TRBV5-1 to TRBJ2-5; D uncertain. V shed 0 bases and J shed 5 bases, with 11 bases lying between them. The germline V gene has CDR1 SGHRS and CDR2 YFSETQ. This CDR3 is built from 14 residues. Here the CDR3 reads CASSLEINRETQYF. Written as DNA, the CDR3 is TGCGCCAGCAGCTTGGAAATTAATCGGGAGACCCAGTACTTC.

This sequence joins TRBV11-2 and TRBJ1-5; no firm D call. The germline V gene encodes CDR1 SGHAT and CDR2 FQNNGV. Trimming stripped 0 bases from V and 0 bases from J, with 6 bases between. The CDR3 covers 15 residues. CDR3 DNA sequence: TGTGCCAGCAGCTTAGAGCCAGATAGCAATCAGCCCCAGCATTTT. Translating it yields CASSLEPDSNQPQHF.

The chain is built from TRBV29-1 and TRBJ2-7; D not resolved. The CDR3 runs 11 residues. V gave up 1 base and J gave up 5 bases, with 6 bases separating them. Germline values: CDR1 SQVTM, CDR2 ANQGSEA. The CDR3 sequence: CSVEGSDEQYF. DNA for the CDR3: TGCAGCGTTGAAGGTAGTGACGAGCAGTACTTC.

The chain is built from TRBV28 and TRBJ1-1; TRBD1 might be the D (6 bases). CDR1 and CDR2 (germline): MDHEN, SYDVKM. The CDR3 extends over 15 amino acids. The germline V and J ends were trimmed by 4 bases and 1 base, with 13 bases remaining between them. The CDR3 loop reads CASSSSWTENTEAFF. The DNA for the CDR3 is TGTGCCAGCAGTTCCTCCTGGACAGAGAACACTGAAGCTTTCTTT. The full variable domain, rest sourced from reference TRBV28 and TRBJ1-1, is DVKVTQSSRYLVKRTGEKVFLECVQDMDHENMFWYRQDPGLGLRLIYFSYDVKMKEKGDIPEGYSVSREKKERFSLILESASTNQTSMYLCASSSSWTENTEAFFGQGTRLTVV.

CDR3 sequence (DNA): TGTGCGATAGCGGGGGGCTACAATGAGCAGTTCTTC. Residues: CAIAGGYNEQFF. The V gene is TRBV30, the J gene TRBJ2-1; 10 nucleotides align to TRBD2. From germline, CDR1 is GTSNPN and CDR2 SVGIG (reference sequence). CDR3 length: 12 residues. Combining the CDR3 with reference TRBV30 and TRBJ2-1 gives the whole variable domain SQTIHQWPATLVQPVGSPLSLECTVEGTSNPNLYWYRQAAGRGLQLLFYSVGIGQISSEVPQNLSASRPQDRQFILSSKKLLLSDSGFYLCAIAGGYNEQFFGPGTRLTVL.

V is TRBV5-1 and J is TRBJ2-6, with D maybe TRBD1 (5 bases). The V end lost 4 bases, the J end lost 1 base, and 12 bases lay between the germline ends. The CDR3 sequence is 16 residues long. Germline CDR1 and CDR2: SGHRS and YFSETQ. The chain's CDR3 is CASSVTQVSGANVLTF. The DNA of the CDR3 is TGCGCCAGCAGCGTGACACAGGTTTCTGGGGCCAACGTCCTGACTTTC.

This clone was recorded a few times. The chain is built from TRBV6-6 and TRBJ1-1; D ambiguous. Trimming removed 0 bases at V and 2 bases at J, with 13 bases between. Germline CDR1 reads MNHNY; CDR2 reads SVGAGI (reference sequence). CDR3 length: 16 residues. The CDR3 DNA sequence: TGTGCCAGCAGTTACTCGACGGGGATTGATAACACTGAAGCTTTCTTT. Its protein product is CASSYSTGIDNTEAFF.

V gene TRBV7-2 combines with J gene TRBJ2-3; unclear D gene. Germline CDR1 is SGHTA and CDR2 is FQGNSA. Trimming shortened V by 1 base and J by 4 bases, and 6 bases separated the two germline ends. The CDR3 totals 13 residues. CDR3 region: CASSLGQADTQYF. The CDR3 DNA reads TGTGCCAGCAGCTTAGGGCAGGCAGATACGCAGTATTTT.

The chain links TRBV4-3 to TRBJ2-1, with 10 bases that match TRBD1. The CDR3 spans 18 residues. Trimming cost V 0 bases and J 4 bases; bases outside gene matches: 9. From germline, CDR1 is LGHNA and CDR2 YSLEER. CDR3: CASSQDPPGTGEYNEQFF. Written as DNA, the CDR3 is TGCGCCAGCAGCCAAGATCCCCCCGGGACAGGGGAATACAATGAGCAGTTCTTC.

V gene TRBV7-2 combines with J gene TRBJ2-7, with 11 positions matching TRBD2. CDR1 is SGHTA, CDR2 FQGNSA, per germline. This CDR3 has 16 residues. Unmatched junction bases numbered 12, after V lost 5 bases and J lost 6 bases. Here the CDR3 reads CASSPPGVAGGREQYF. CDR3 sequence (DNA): TGTGCCAGCAGCCCCCCTGGGGTAGCGGGGGGGCGCGAGCAGTACTTC.

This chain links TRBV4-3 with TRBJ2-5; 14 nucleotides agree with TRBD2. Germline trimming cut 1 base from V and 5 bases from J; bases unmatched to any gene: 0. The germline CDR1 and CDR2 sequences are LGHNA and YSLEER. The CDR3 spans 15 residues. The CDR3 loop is CASSQGLAGGETQYF. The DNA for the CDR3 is TGCGCCAGCAGCCAAGGACTAGCGGGGGGGGAGACCCAGTACTTC.

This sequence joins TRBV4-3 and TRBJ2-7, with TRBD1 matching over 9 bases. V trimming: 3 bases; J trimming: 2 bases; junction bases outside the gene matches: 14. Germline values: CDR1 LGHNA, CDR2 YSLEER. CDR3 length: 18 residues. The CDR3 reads CASSQGNNLGDRAYEQYF. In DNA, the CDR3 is TGCGCCAGCAGCCAGGGAAACAACCTCGGGGACAGGGCCTACGAGCAGTACTTC.

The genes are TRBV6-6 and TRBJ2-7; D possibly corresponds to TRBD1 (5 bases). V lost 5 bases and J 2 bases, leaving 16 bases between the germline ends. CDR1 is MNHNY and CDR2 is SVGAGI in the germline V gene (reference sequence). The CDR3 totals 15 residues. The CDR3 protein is CASSTNHRFTYEQYF. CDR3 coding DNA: TGTGCCAGCAGTACAAACCACAGGTTTACCTACGAGCAGTACTTC.

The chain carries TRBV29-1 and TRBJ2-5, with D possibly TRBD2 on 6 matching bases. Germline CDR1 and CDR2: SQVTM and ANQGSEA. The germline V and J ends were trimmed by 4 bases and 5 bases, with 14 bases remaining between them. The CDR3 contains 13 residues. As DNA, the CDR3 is TGCAGCGTTGGGGCTAGCGTCGGGGAGACCCAGTACTTC. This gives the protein CSVGASVGETQYF.

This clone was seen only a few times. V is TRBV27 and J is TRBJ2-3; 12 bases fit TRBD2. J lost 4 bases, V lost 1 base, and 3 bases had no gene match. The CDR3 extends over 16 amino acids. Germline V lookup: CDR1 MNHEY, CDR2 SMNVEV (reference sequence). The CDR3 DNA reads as TGTGCCAGCAGTTTATTTCTAGCGGGGGGGTCAGATACGCAGTATTTT. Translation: CASSLFLAGGSDTQYF.

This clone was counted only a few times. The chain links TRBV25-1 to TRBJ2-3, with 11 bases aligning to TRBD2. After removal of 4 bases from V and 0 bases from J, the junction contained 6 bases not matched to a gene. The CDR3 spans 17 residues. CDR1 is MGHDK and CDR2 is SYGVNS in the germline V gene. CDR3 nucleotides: TGTGCCAGCAGTGCAAGACTAGCGGGGTCTAGCACAGATACGCAGTATTTT. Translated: CASSARLAGSSTDTQYF.

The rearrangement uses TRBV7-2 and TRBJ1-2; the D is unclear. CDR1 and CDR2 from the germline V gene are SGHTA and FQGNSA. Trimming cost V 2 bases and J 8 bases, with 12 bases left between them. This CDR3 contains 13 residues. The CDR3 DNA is TGTGCCAGCAGCTTATTCGCCCAGCGAGGCTACACCTTC. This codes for CASSLFAQRGYTF.

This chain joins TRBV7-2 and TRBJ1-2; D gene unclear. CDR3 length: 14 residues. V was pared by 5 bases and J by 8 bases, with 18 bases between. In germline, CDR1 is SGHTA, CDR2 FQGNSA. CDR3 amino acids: CASSQAQHGRGYTF. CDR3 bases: TGTGCCAGCAGCCAAGCCCAACATGGGCGAGGCTACACCTTC.

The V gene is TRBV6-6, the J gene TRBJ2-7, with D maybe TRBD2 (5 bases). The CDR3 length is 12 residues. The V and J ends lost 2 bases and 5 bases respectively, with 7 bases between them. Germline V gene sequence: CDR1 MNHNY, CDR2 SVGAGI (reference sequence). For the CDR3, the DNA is TGTGCCAGCAGTTACCGGACTGACGAGCAGTACTTC. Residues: CASSYRTDEQYF.

In DNA, the CDR3 is TGTGCCAGCAGCTTAGATCCCCGGCAGGGGCTCGAGCAGTACTTC. Protein sequence: CASSLDPRQGLEQYF. The rearrangement uses TRBV11-2 and TRBJ2-7; possible D gene TRBD1, 6 bases. The CDR3 has 15 amino acids. Germline lookup yields CDR1 SGHAT and CDR2 FQNNGV. Trimming stripped 0 bases from V and 6 bases from J, with 15 bases between.